One and the same sample provided the 9 T cell receptor beta chains below, sequenced in a study of response to subunit inactivated influenza vaccine. TCRdb processed the RT-PCR reads anew with MiXCR; each CDR3 protein has one entry. The sample contains about 780,000 distinct CDR3 sequences, roughly 18% of which appear only once. The sequencing used PBMCs from blood, collected about 5 days after vaccination. These TCRs come from a man aged 45-60 years who received an inactivated influenza vaccine.

This clonotype was detected ten times or more. Here the CDR3 DNA reads TGTGCCAGCAGCTCACTCAAGGTTTCGGGTACGCAGTATTTT. Translating it yields CASSSLKVSGTQYF. The V and J genes are TRBV3-1 and TRBJ2-3; D is unclear. Per the germline V gene, CDR1 is LGHDT and CDR2 is YNNKEL (reference sequence). Trimming stripped 5 bases from V and 8 bases from J, with 17 bases between. The CDR3 contains 14 residues.

The chain combines TRBV20-1 with TRBJ2-7; 9 bases align to TRBD2. The CDR3 extends over 15 amino acids. In germline, CDR1 is DFQATT, CDR2 SNEGSKA (reference sequence). V dropped 0 bases and J dropped 5; count of bases not matched to a gene: 8. The CDR3 DNA is TGCAGTGCTAGAGATGTGGTAGCGGGAGTAGACGAGCAGTACTTC. Translated: CSARDVVAGVDEQYF.

This clonotype came up many times. This chain links TRBV10-3 with TRBJ2-3, with 8 bases that match TRBD2. Germline CDR1 and CDR2: ENHRY and SYGVKD. The CDR3 runs to 14 residues. Unmatched junction bases numbered 4, after V lost 8 bases and J lost 0 bases. The CDR3 region is CAIRAGASTDTQYF. CDR3 coding DNA: TGTGCCATCCGAGCGGGAGCTAGCACAGATACGCAGTATTTT.

The chain joins TRBV11-2 to TRBJ2-7; TRBD2 aligns across 9 bases. The CDR3 is 15 amino acids. Germline CDR1 reads SGHAT; CDR2 reads FQNNGV. Trimming at V came to 2 bases and at J to 2 bases, leaving 4 bases not matched to a gene. The DNA of the CDR3 is TGTGCCAGCAGCTTACAGGGCGGGGGGGCCTACGAGCAGTACTTC. Its translation is CASSLQGGGAYEQYF.

The table lists this clonotype with a few counts. The V call is TRBV12-3 or TRBV12-4, the J call TRBJ2-2; perhaps TRBD1 as D (6 bases). V was clipped by 4 bases and J by 6 bases, with 15 bases between them. This CDR3 comprises 15 residues. The CDR3 DNA reads as TGTGCCAGCAGTTCCGGGACACTAGTATCCGGGGAGCTGTTTTTT. Amino acid sequence: CASSSGTLVSGELFF.

The chain is built from TRBV7-2 and TRBJ1-6, with 7 bases fitting TRBD1. The germline CDR1 and CDR2 sequences are SGHTA and FQGNSA. Germline trimming cut 2 bases from V and 5 bases from J; bases unmatched to any gene: 3. CDR3 length: 15 amino acids. The CDR3 DNA is TGTGCCAGCAGCTTACAAGGGGGCAATAATTCACCCCTCCACTTT. Translation: CASSLQGGNNSPLHF.

The sample holds many counts of this clonotype. The J gene is TRBJ1-2, the V gene TRBV20-1; D ambiguous. The CDR3 spans 13 residues. Germline assignment: CDR1 DFQATT and CDR2 SNEGSKA (reference sequence). The germline V and J ends were trimmed by 0 bases and 2 bases, with 7 bases remaining between them. Here the CDR3 DNA reads TGCAGTGCTAGAGATCCGACAAACTATGGCTACACCTTC. Its translation is CSARDPTNYGYTF.

This clonotype was detected a few times. V gene TRBV4-3 combines with J gene TRBJ2-3; 7 bases are shared with TRBD2. The CDR3 consists of 17 residues. V gave up 0 bases and J gave up 2 bases; unmatched junction bases: 8. The germline V gene encodes CDR1 LGHNA and CDR2 YSLEER. The CDR3 DNA reads TGCGCCAGCAGCCAAGATTTAGGCGGGAGAGACACAGATACGCAGTATTTT. Protein product: CASSQDLGGRDTDTQYF.

This clonotype was seen many times. This chain uses TRBV7-6 with TRBJ2-7; D is perhaps TRBD1 (5 bases). The CDR3 contains 14 residues. Trimming took 3 bases from V and 1 from J, leaving 10 bases between them. Per the germline V gene, CDR1 is SGHVS and CDR2 is FNYEAQ. The CDR3 sequence is CASSFTDTSYEQYF. As DNA, the CDR3 is TGTGCCAGCAGCTTTACGGACACTTCCTACGAGCAGTACTTC. The variable domain in full, with the rest retrieved from reference TRBV7-6 and TRBJ2-7, is GAGVSQSPRYKVTKRGQDVALRCDPISGHVSLYWYRQALGQGPEFLTYFNYEAQQDKSGLPNDRFSAERPEGSISTLTIQRTEQRDSAMYRCASSFTDTSYEQYFGPGTRLTVT.